Presented here are 22 T cell receptor beta chains from one specimen sequenced in a study of radiotherapy plus CTLA-4 blockade in lung cancer. TCRdb keeps only in-frame clones here, not all; method: immunoSEQ multiplex PCR. The data hold fewer than 65,000 clones, with about four fifths observed a single time. Sequenced material: peripheral blood, taken from a patient treated with radiotherapy plus ipilimumab. The receptors originated from a human donor with non-small cell lung cancer who had a complete response to radiotherapy plus ipilimumab.

V and J are TRBV5-1 and TRBJ2-7; the D gene is possibly TRBD1 (6 bases). Germline V gene sequence: CDR1 SGHRS, CDR2 YFSETQ. The CDR3 is 15 residues long. V was trimmed by 1 base and J by 0 bases, leaving 11 bases between them. The CDR3 region is CASSLYWGLSYEQYF. The CDR3, as DNA: TGCGCCAGCAGCTTGTATTGGGGGCTCTCCTACGAGCAGTACTTC.

This clone showed up just a few times. The J gene is TRBJ2-1, the V gene TRBV27; 8 nucleotides align to TRBD1. The length of the CDR3 is 15 residues. Germline-derived CDR1 and CDR2 are MNHEY and SMNVEV (reference sequence). V dropped 4 bases and J dropped 6; count of bases not matched to a gene: 8. The CDR3 loop is CASSSGTGGVNEQFF. The CDR3 DNA sequence: TGTGCCAGCAGTTCCGGGACAGGCGGGGTCAATGAGCAGTTCTTC.

The genes are TRBV5-1 and TRBJ2-3; 9 nucleotides align to TRBD2. Per the germline V gene, CDR1 is SGHRS and CDR2 is YFSETQ. The trim removed 5 bases at V and 0 bases at J, leaving 4 bases unmatched. The CDR3 loop spans 15 amino acids. CDR3 nucleotide sequence: TGCGCCAGCAGTTCTAGCGGGGTTAGCACAGATACGCAGTATTTT. It codes for CASSSSGVSTDTQYF.

V and J are TRBV5-1 and TRBJ2-2, with D unresolved. Germline values: CDR1 SGHRS, CDR2 YFSETQ. This CDR3 spans 14 amino acids. V dropped 5 bases and J dropped 3 bases, with 11 bases sitting between them. The CDR3 loop reads CASREPSHTGELFF. CDR3 bases: TGCGCCAGCAGGGAGCCGTCCCACACCGGGGAGCTGTTTTTT.

The chain joins TRBV4-3 to TRBJ2-7, with 8 bases aligning to TRBD1. J was trimmed by 7 bases and V by 3 bases; bases with no gene match: 8. Germline V gene sequence: CDR1 LGHNA, CDR2 YSLEER. CDR3 length: 14 residues. The CDR3 region has the DNA TGCGCCAGCAGCCAGGGGACAGGCCCTGTGGAGCAGTACTTC. This encodes CASSQGTGPVEQYF.

The chain links TRBV7-2 to TRBJ2-1, with TRBD2 matching over 11 bases. Germline CDR1 SGHTA, CDR2 FQGNSA. The CDR3 is 16 residues long. The trim removed 1 base at V and 9 bases at J, leaving 8 bases unmatched. CDR3 DNA sequence: TGTGCCAGCAGCTTAGTGGCTAGCGGGGGGCGGGGTGAGCAGTTCTTC. Its translation: CASSLVASGGRGEQFF.

A few counts support this clone. The rearrangement joins TRBV7-2 to TRBJ1-3; a possible D gene is TRBD1 (6 bases). The CDR3 is 14 amino acids. Germline-derived CDR1 and CDR2 are SGHTA and FQGNSA. V shed 2 bases and J shed 4 bases, with 9 bases lying between them. CDR3 nucleotide sequence: TGTGCCAGCAGCTTACGACAGGACGGAAACACCATATATTTT. This gives the protein CASSLRQDGNTIYF.

The chain combines TRBV21-1 with TRBJ2-6; TRBD2, the table's D call, was not compared with the DNA. TRBV21-1 is annotated as a pseudogene. The CDR3 has 18 residues. The CDR3, as DNA: TGTGCCAGCAGCATATCGATAGCACAACAAAGTCGGGCCAACGTCCTGACTTTC. This translates into CASSISIAQQSRANVLTF.

The rearrangement uses TRBV25-1 and TRBJ1-5, with 12 bases aligning to TRBD1. V shed 4 bases and J 6 bases; nucleotides not matched to a gene: 7. This CDR3 spans 16 amino acids. Germline CDR1 reads MGHDK; CDR2 reads SYGVNS. The CDR3 bases are TGTGCCAGCAGTGCCCCCGGGACAGGGGGCCTTCAGCCCCAGCATTTT. The encoded protein is CASSAPGTGGLQPQHF.

V and J are TRBV15 and TRBJ2-1, with D tentatively TRBD2 (6 bases). From germline, CDR1 is LNHNV and CDR2 YYDKDF (reference sequence). The germline V and J ends were trimmed by 3 bases and 5 bases, with 14 bases remaining between them. The CDR3 is made up of 15 amino acids. The CDR3 sequence is CATSRGTPPDNEQFF. Here the CDR3 DNA reads TGTGCCACCAGCAGGGGGACTCCACCGGACAATGAGCAGTTCTTC.

V is TRBV6-1 and J is TRBJ2-5; 8 nucleotides match TRBD2. This CDR3 has 13 amino acids. Germline V CDR1 and CDR2: MNHNS, SASEGT. V shed 9 bases and J 1 base; nucleotides not matched to a gene: 4. CDR3 residues: CASASGGQETQYF. CDR3 DNA: TGTGCCAGTGCGAGCGGGGGCCAAGAGACCCAGTACTTC.

The CDR3 DNA reads TGTGCCAGCAGCTTAGGGACAGGGGGCATGTACGAGCAGTACGTC. This encodes CASSLGTGGMYEQYV. V is TRBV7-9 and J is TRBJ2-7; 11 bases match TRBD1. The CDR3 covers 15 residues. CDR1 SEHNR and CDR2 FQNEAQ come from the germline V gene (reference sequence). The ends lost 1 base at V and 4 bases at J; junction bases unmatched: 3.

This chain joins TRBV30 and TRBJ2-1; weak D call: TRBD1 (5 bases). Germline V gives CDR1 GTSNPN, CDR2 SVGIG (reference sequence). With 3 bases removed from V and 7 bases from J, the gap between germline ends came to 13 bases. This CDR3 is 13 amino acids long. The CDR3 loop is CAWSLGAGNEQFF. Written as DNA, the CDR3 is TGTGCCTGGAGCCTAGGGGCCGGGAATGAGCAGTTCTTC.

This clone turned up a few times. The chain has TRBV27 and TRBJ2-2; D gene ambiguous. Trimming shortened V by 5 bases and J by 2 bases, and 3 bases separated the two germline ends. CDR3 size: 12 residues. Germline CDR1 MNHEY, CDR2 SMNVEV (reference sequence). This CDR3 is CASSRNTGELFF. As DNA, the CDR3 is TGTGCCAGCAGTCGTAACACCGGGGAGCTGTTTTTT.

This rearrangement joins TRBV5-4 to TRBJ1-6; D remains ambiguous. Trimming removed 0 bases from V and 0 bases from J, with 4 bases in between. This CDR3 spans 15 amino acids. Germline-derived CDR1 and CDR2 are SGHNT and YYREEE (reference sequence). CDR3 in amino acids: CASSLGSSYNSPLHF. The CDR3 nucleotides read TGTGCCAGCAGCTTGGGTAGCTCCTATAATTCACCCCTCCACTTT.

This chain links TRBV7-9 with TRBJ2-2; weak D call: TRBD1 (5 bases). The ends were cut back, 5 bases at V and 5 bases at J, with 18 bases in the middle. The V gene's germline CDR1 is SEHNR and CDR2 FQNEAQ (reference sequence). The CDR3 consists of 16 residues. Written as DNA, the CDR3 is TGTGCCAGCAGCCGATGGCCCCAGGCAGGGACCGGGGAGCTGTTTTTT. The encoded protein is CASSRWPQAGTGELFF.

The J gene is TRBJ1-2, the V gene TRBV4-3; 8 bases are shared with TRBD1. The CDR3 length is 15 residues. The V and J ends lost 3 bases and 4 bases, in that order; junction bases with no gene match: 7. Germline V CDR1 and CDR2: LGHNA, YSLEER. CDR3 nucleotide sequence: TGCGCCAGCAGCCAGGCTCAGGGGGCCCGCTATGGCTACACCTTC. The encoded protein is CASSQAQGARYGYTF.

The chain links TRBV2 to TRBJ2-1; D possibly corresponds to TRBD1 (6 bases). The germline CDR1 and CDR2 sequences are SNHLY and FYNNEI. V was pared by 7 bases and J by 8 bases, with 15 bases between. The CDR3 runs 13 residues. CDR3 sequence (DNA): TGTGCCAGCAATAAACAGGGTGTCCATGAGCAGTTCTTC. Translated, it gives CASNKQGVHEQFF.

This chain joins TRBV6-1 and TRBJ2-1, with 8 bases that match TRBD1. Germline V gene lookup returns CDR1 MNHNS and CDR2 SASEGT. There are 15 residues in the CDR3. Losses at the gene ends were 4 bases for V and 1 base for J; bases not matched to a gene: 3. The CDR3: CASSADRGSYNEQFF. The CDR3 DNA is TGTGCCAGCAGTGCCGACAGGGGTTCCTACAATGAGCAGTTCTTC.

The V gene is TRBV6-5, the J gene TRBJ2-3, with 7 positions matching TRBD1. Germline loops: CDR1 MNHEY, CDR2 SVGAGI. The CDR3 extends over 14 amino acids. V gave up 6 bases and J gave up 1 base; unmatched junction bases: 4. CDR3 residues: CASSAGQGTDTQYF. CDR3 nucleotides: TGTGCCAGCAGCGCAGGACAGGGCACAGATACGCAGTATTTT.

The V call is TRBV10-3, the J call TRBJ1-1; D remains unclear. The CDR3 runs 12 residues. CDR1 and CDR2 (germline): ENHRY, SYGVKD. The DNA for the CDR3 is TGTGCGATCGGTGAAGCTAACACTGAAGCTTTCTTT. It specifies CAIGEANTEAFF.

This chain links TRBV2 with TRBJ1-2, with a weak D call TRBD1 (6 bases). V was shortened by 2 bases and J by 6 bases, with 10 bases between the two germline ends. The CDR3 length is 13 residues. Germline assignment: CDR1 SNHLY and CDR2 FYNNEI. This chain's CDR3 is CASSEIQGNGYTF. CDR3 DNA: TGTGCCAGCAGTGAAATCCAGGGGAATGGCTACACCTTC.